This passage covers 30 T cell receptor beta chains from one sample sequenced in a study of monozygotic twins with inflammatory bowel disease. For each CDR3 protein, TCRdb gives one entry from its re-call of the 5' RACE reads, without DNA. The table lists 300,000 to 400,000 distinct CDR3 sequences, with approximately 2% in the top ten. Sequencing input: blood. All receptors derive from a human donor with ulcerative colitis or Crohn's disease, or a healthy co-twin of an affected twin (not recorded which).

The V and J genes are TRBV7-7 and TRBJ2-5. This CDR3 has 13 residues. Germline CDR1 SSHAT, CDR2 FNYEAQ (reference sequence). The CDR3 region is CASKMERQETQYF. The full variable domain, rest sourced from reference TRBV7-7 and TRBJ2-5, is GAGVSQSPRYKVTKRGQDVTLRCDPISSHATLYWYQQALGQGPEFLTYFNYEAQPDKSGLPSDRFSAERPEGSISTLTIQRTEQRDSAMYRCASKMERQETQYFGPGTRLLVL.

The chain uses TRBV21-1 and TRBJ2-2; TCRdb returns TRBD1, unconfirmable since there is no DNA. TRBV21-1 is described as a pseudogene. This CDR3 spans 16 amino acids. The CDR3 reads CASSTVPGSDTGELFF.

The chain recombines TRBV19 with TRBJ2-5; TCRdb designates TRBD2, a call that cannot be tested without DNA. The CDR3 is 15 amino acids. Germline CDR1 is LNHDA and CDR2 is SQIVND (reference sequence). CDR3 loop: CASSIGASETETQYF.

The V and J genes are TRBV4-3 and TRBJ1-4. In germline, CDR1 is LGHNA, CDR2 YSLEER. CDR3 length: 19 residues. CDR3 in amino acids: CASSQDVLRGAATNEKLFF.

J is TRBJ1-2 and V is TRBV28; as DNA is missing, the TRBD1 call by TCRdb cannot be tested. Germline V gives CDR1 MDHEN, CDR2 SYDVKM. This CDR3 region has 14 residues. This CDR3 reads CASSFQGEDYGYTF.

The rearrangement joins TRBV25-1 to TRBJ2-7; TCRdb lists TRBD1, though no DNA is available to test this call. CDR1 and CDR2 from the germline V gene are MGHDK and SYGVNS. The CDR3 runs 14 residues. The CDR3 is CATQATGWAYEQYF.

This CDR3 reads CSAPRDNTVGETQYF. This chain uses TRBV20-1 with TRBJ2-5. The CDR3 is 15 amino acids. Germline assignment: CDR1 DFQATT and CDR2 SNEGSKA (reference sequence).

This chain connects TRBV29-1 to TRBJ2-1; without DNA, the TCRdb call of TRBD2 cannot be checked. CDR3 length equals 16 residues. Per germline, CDR1 SQVTM and CDR2 ANQGSEA. The CDR3 here is CSVEAGRVSSYNEQFF.

The rearrangement links TRBV20-1 to TRBJ2-2; TCRdb lists TRBD1, though no DNA is available to test this call. Germline V gives CDR1 DFQATT, CDR2 SNEGSKA (reference sequence). This CDR3 comprises 14 residues. The CDR3 loop reads CSARQGANTGELFF.

The rearrangement uses TRBV2 and TRBJ2-3; there is no DNA to check the TCRdb D call of TRBD2. CDR1 is SNHLY and CDR2 is FYNNEI in the germline V gene. The CDR3 covers 14 residues. Here the CDR3 reads CASRGGSSTDTQYF.

CDR3 residues: CASSATSANEQFF. J is TRBJ2-1 and V is TRBV7-9; absent DNA, TCRdb's TRBD2 call cannot be checked. Germline V gives CDR1 SEHNR, CDR2 FQNEAQ (reference sequence). The CDR3 is 13 residues long.

The genes are TRBV6-5 and TRBJ1-2; TCRdb reports TRBD1, a call that lacks DNA to check it against. The germline CDR1 and CDR2 sequences are MNHEY and SVGAGI. This CDR3 contains 13 residues. CDR3 residues: CASSQGIGYGYTF.

The chain carries TRBV20-1 and TRBJ2-7; checking the TCRdb D call of TRBD1 is not possible without DNA. CDR1 DFQATT and CDR2 SNEGSKA come from the germline V gene (reference sequence). The CDR3 has 15 amino acids. The CDR3 loop reads CSARDPTPLSYEQYF.

This chain uses TRBV5-1 with TRBJ1-2; without DNA, the TCRdb call of TRBD1 cannot be checked. Germline V lookup: CDR1 SGHRS, CDR2 YFSETQ. The CDR3 has 13 amino acids. The CDR3 loop is CASSFQTGESYTF.

The chain links TRBV5-6 to TRBJ2-1; as DNA is missing, the TRBD1 call by TCRdb cannot be tested. Germline V CDR1 and CDR2: SGHDT, YYEEEE. The CDR3 consists of 13 residues. The CDR3 region is CASTPRGRHEQFF.

J is TRBJ2-3 and V is TRBV4-1; TCRdb's assignment of TRBD1 cannot be checked, as there is no DNA. Germline CDR1 MGHRA, CDR2 YSYEKL. The CDR3 is 15 residues long. The CDR3 here is CASSQVDRGPDTQYF.

V and J are TRBV28 and TRBJ2-5. This CDR3 region has 13 residues. CDR1 is MDHEN, CDR2 SYDVKM, per germline. The CDR3 here is CASSSLLVETQYF.

This chain joins TRBV11-2 and TRBJ2-3; as DNA is missing, the TRBD1 call by TCRdb cannot be tested. The CDR3 runs 15 residues. Germline V gene sequence: CDR1 SGHAT, CDR2 FQNNGV. The CDR3 spells CASSLDRGRGDTQYF.

The chain combines TRBV28 with TRBJ1-1; with no DNA, the TCRdb D assignment of TRBD1 cannot be verified. The length of the CDR3 is 15 residues. The germline gives CDR1 MDHEN, CDR2 SYDVKM. The CDR3 sequence is CASSFERGRGTEAFF.

The V call is TRBV5-4, the J call TRBJ2-6; absent DNA, TCRdb's TRBD1 call cannot be checked. The CDR3 totals 15 residues. The germline gives CDR1 SGHNT, CDR2 YYREEE (reference sequence). CDR3 residues: CASSPNRGIANVLTF.

V gene TRBV12-3 or TRBV12-4 combines with J gene TRBJ1-1; lacking DNA, the TRBD1 call made by TCRdb goes unchecked. The CDR3 is made up of 15 amino acids. CDR3 region: CASSLFGGSNTEAFF.

The chain uses TRBV4-3 and TRBJ1-2; as DNA is missing, the TRBD1 call by TCRdb cannot be tested. The CDR3 has 13 amino acids. The germline CDR1 and CDR2 sequences are LGHNA and YSLEER. This CDR3 reads CASSQVRGSSYTF.

The chain uses TRBV6-6 and TRBJ1-6. The CDR3 has 14 residues. Germline assignment: CDR1 MNHNY and CDR2 SVGAGI (reference sequence). The CDR3 region is CASSYGQDGDTLHF.

CDR3 region: CASSSLAGPSPRDRDEQFF. This chain connects TRBV11-2 to TRBJ2-1; TCRdb gives TRBD2 as the D gene, but with no DNA this cannot be confirmed. The germline CDR1 and CDR2 sequences are SGHAT and FQNNGV. The CDR3 sequence is 19 residues long.

This chain uses TRBV10-2 with TRBJ2-6. Germline lookup yields CDR1 WSHSY and CDR2 SAAADI. The CDR3 spans 18 residues. CDR3 loop: CASSERSAGFSGANVLTF.

The rearrangement joins TRBV4-3 to TRBJ2-7; lacking DNA, the TRBD1 call made by TCRdb goes unchecked. Germline CDR1 LGHNA, CDR2 YSLEER. The CDR3 totals 18 residues. This CDR3 is CASSQVAFGAAVSYEQYF.

CDR3 sequence reads: CASSLAAGVNSPLHF. This chain connects TRBV28 to TRBJ1-6. Looked up from germline, CDR1 is MDHEN and CDR2 is SYDVKM. The CDR3 runs 15 residues. The full variable domain, rest sourced from reference TRBV28 and TRBJ1-6, is DVKVTQSSRYLVKRTGEKVFLECVQDMDHENMFWYRQDPGLGLRLIYFSYDVKMKEKGDIPEGYSVSREKKERFSLILESASTNQTSMYLCASSLAAGVNSPLHFGNGTRLTVT.

The chain joins TRBV30 to TRBJ2-7; the D call of TRBD1 rests on TCRdb alone, since no DNA is present to check it. The length of the CDR3 is 13 residues. CDR1 GTSNPN and CDR2 SVGIG come from the germline V gene (reference sequence). The CDR3 reads CAWATGQGDEQYF.

The chain links TRBV7-9 to TRBJ1-1; TCRdb gives TRBD1 as the D gene, but with no DNA this cannot be confirmed. The germline CDR1 and CDR2 sequences are SEHNR and FQNEAQ (reference sequence). The CDR3 runs to 14 residues. This CDR3 reads CASSLKGVSPEAFF.

The rearrangement uses TRBV18 and TRBJ2-7. Germline V gene lookup returns CDR1 KGHSH and CDR2 LQKENI. The CDR3 extends over 14 amino acids. CDR3 region: CASSPGSTSIEQYF. The full variable domain, rest sourced from reference TRBV18 and TRBJ2-7, is NAGVMQNPRHLVRRRGQEARLRCSPMKGHSHVYWYRQLPEEGLKFMVYLQKENIIDESGMPKERFSAEFPKEGPSILRIQQVVRGDSAAYFCASSPGSTSIEQYFGPGTRLTVT.